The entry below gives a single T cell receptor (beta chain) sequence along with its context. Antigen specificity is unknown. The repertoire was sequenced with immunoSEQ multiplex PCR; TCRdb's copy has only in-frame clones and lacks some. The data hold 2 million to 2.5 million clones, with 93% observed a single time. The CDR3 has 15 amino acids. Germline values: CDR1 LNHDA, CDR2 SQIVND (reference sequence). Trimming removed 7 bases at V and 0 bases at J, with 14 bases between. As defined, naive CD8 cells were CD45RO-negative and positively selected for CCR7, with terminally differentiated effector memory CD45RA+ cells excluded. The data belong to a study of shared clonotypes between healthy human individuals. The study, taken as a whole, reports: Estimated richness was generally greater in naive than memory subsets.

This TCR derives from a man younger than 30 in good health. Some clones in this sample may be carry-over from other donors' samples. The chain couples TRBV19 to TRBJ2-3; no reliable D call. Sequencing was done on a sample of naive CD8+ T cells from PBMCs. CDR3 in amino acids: CASTNRRSSTDTQYF. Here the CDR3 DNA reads TGTGCCAGTACCAATAGGCGCAGTAGCACAGATACGCAGTATTTT. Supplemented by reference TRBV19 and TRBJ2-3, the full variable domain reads DGGITQSPKYLFRKEGQNVTLSCEQNLNHDAMYWYRQDPGQGLRLIYYSQIVNDFQKGDIAEGYSVSREKKESFPLTVTSAQKNPTAFYLCASTNRRSSTDTQYFGPGTRLTVL.